The next 29 T cell receptor beta chains were all read from a single sample in a study of cytomegalovirus exposure and HLA in healthy donors. Primers included in the PCR were 60 Vbeta and 13 Jbeta primers. The table came from immunoSEQ multiplex PCR; TCRdb's copy has only in-frame clones and leaves some out. The sample includes 200,000 to 250,000 clones, approximately 80% of them seen just once. The material sequenced was PBMCs. All receptors derive from a middle-aged woman in good health and CMV-seronegative.

Only one count was recorded for this clone. The rearrangement joins TRBV19 to TRBJ2-5; 8 bases are a match to TRBD2. Germline trimming cut 8 bases from V and 1 base from J; bases unmatched to any gene: 6. This CDR3 is built from 14 residues. CDR1 and CDR2 (germline): LNHDA, SQIVND (reference sequence). CDR3 nucleotides: TGTGCCAGTTGTTCGGGGGGGCCCCAAGAGACCCAGTACTTC. Translating gives CASCSGGPQETQYF.

This clone has a single count. The J gene is TRBJ2-5, the V gene TRBV5-4; D gene uncertain. Per the germline V gene, CDR1 is SGHNT and CDR2 is YYREEE (reference sequence). Trimming left V 3 bases short and J 2 bases short, with 8 bases between. The CDR3 is 13 residues long. The CDR3 here is CASSSATQETQYF. DNA for the CDR3: TGTGCCAGCAGCTCTGCCACACAAGAGACCCAGTACTTC.

This clone appeared a single time. Here the CDR3 DNA reads TGTGCCAGCAGTCCCGGGACAGGGCGGTCACCCCTCCACTTT. It is translated as CASSPGTGRSPLHF. The genes are TRBV28 and TRBJ1-6; 9 nucleotides line up with TRBD1. Germline CDR1 and CDR2: MDHEN and SYDVKM. The CDR3 covers 14 residues. Trimming cost V 5 bases and J 10 bases; bases outside gene matches: 6.

This clone appeared once. This rearrangement joins TRBV6-1 to TRBJ2-7; D gene ambiguous. The germline gives CDR1 MNHNS, CDR2 SASEGT. CDR3 length: 12 amino acids. The V end lost 4 bases, the J end lost 5 bases, and 9 bases lay between the germline ends. CDR3 in amino acids: CASSASTNEQYF. CDR3 in DNA: TGTGCCAGCAGTGCCTCCACTAACGAGCAGTACTTC.

V is TRBV11-2 and J is TRBJ2-2; D is perhaps TRBD1 (5 bases). The CDR3 extends over 14 amino acids. Germline V gene data show CDR1 as SGHAT and CDR2 as FQNNGV. V was cut by 5 bases and J by 2 bases, with 9 bases left in between. This CDR3 reads CASSPGPNTGELFF. Here the CDR3 DNA reads TGTGCCAGCAGCCCAGGGCCTAACACCGGGGAGCTGTTTTTT.

The chain is built from TRBV14 and TRBJ1-2; 9 bases map to TRBD1. The CDR3 is 15 amino acids. Germline-derived CDR1 and CDR2 are SGHDN and FVKESK. J lost 5 bases, V lost 1 base, and 5 bases had no gene match. The CDR3: CASSQGQGDWYGYTF. In nucleotides, the CDR3 is TGTGCCAGCAGCCAAGGACAGGGGGATTGGTATGGCTACACCTTC. The whole variable domain, remainder taken from reference TRBV14 and TRBJ1-2, is EAGVTQFPSHSVIEKGQTVTLRCDPISGHDNLYWYRRVMGKEIKFLLHFVKESKQDESGMPNNRFLAERTGGTYSTLKVQPAELEDSGVYFCASSQGQGDWYGYTFGSGTRLTVV.

V is TRBV7-2 and J is TRBJ2-2; 8 nucleotides match TRBD1. In germline, CDR1 is SGHTA, CDR2 FQGNSA. Trimming at V came to 6 bases and at J to 7 bases, leaving 7 bases not matched to a gene. The CDR3 spans 14 residues. The DNA for the CDR3 is TGTGCCAGCAGTCCGCAGGGGGCTGGCGGGGAGCTGTTTTTT. Protein product: CASSPQGAGGELFF.

The rearrangement uses TRBV10-1 and TRBJ2-7; 9 nucleotides match TRBD1. The CDR3 is 15 residues long. Per germline, CDR1 WNHNN and CDR2 SYGVQD (reference sequence). V trimming: 1 base; J trimming: 7 bases; junction bases outside the gene matches: 8. The CDR3 coding sequence is TGCGCCAGCAGTGAGTTAACCCCCGGGACAGGGGAGCAGTACTTC. The encoded protein is CASSELTPGTGEQYF.

V and J are TRBV11-1 and TRBJ1-1; D is possibly TRBD1 (5 bases). V shed 7 bases and J shed 5 bases, with 14 bases lying between them. The CDR3 loop spans 13 amino acids. Germline V gene lookup returns CDR1 SGHAT and CDR2 FQDESV (reference sequence). The chain's CDR3 is CASTPRVETEAFF. DNA of the CDR3: TGTGCCAGCACCCCCAGGGTAGAGACTGAAGCTTTCTTT. Variable domain in full (rest from reference TRBV11-1 and TRBJ1-1): EAEVAQSPRYKITEKSQAVAFWCDPISGHATLYWYRQILGQGPELLVQFQDESVVDDSQLPKDRFSAERLKGVDSTLKIQPAELGDSAMYLCASTPRVETEAFFGQGTRLTVV.

The genes are TRBV7-2 and TRBJ2-1, with no clear D. Trimming shortened V by 7 bases and J by 4 bases, and 5 bases separated the two germline ends. The CDR3 covers 11 residues. Per germline, CDR1 SGHTA and CDR2 FQGNSA. The CDR3 protein is CASTLYNEQFF. The CDR3 DNA reads as TGTGCCAGCACCCTTTACAATGAGCAGTTCTTC.

V and J are TRBV28 and TRBJ1-3; D possibly corresponds to TRBD1 (5 bases). The germline V and J ends were trimmed by 2 bases and 4 bases, with 12 bases remaining between them. The germline V gene has CDR1 MDHEN and CDR2 SYDVKM. This CDR3 has 15 amino acids. The CDR3 here is CASSLGGTGGNTIYF. CDR3 sequence (DNA): TGTGCCAGCAGTTTAGGGGGGACGGGGGGAAACACCATATATTTT.

V is TRBV7-3 and J is TRBJ2-1; D is possibly TRBD1 (6 bases). The CDR3 consists of 13 residues. V was shortened by 4 bases and J by 2 bases, with 6 bases between the two germline ends. Germline CDR1 SGHTA, CDR2 FQGTGA. The CDR3 spells CASSWGPYNEQFF. The CDR3 DNA follows: TGTGCCAGCAGCTGGGGGCCCTACAATGAGCAGTTCTTC.

The rearrangement links TRBV19 to TRBJ1-5; 12 bases map to TRBD1. The germline V gene encodes CDR1 LNHDA and CDR2 SQIVND (reference sequence). V shed 1 base, J shed 5 bases, and the junction held 9 bases outside the gene matches. The CDR3 runs 18 residues. The CDR3 DNA follows: TGTGCCAGTAGTATAGGTAGGGACAGGGGGCGCGGGGATCAGCCCCAGCATTTT. The encoded protein is CASSIGRDRGRGDQPQHF.

The V gene is TRBV19, the J gene TRBJ1-2, with D perhaps matching TRBD1 (5 bases). The germline gives CDR1 LNHDA, CDR2 SQIVND (reference sequence). The CDR3 sequence is 16 residues long. V was trimmed by 3 bases and J by 6 bases, leaving 20 bases between them. Written as DNA, the CDR3 is TGTGCCAGTAGTATCATAACAGGCTTTACCTTAGATGGCTACACCTTC. Translating it yields CASSIITGFTLDGYTF.

This clone was counted a single time. The gene calls are TRBV29-1 and TRBJ2-7; 8 nucleotides line up with TRBD1. The CDR3 runs 13 residues. The V segment lost 1 base and the J segment 7 bases; nucleotides outside the gene matches: 6. Germline values: CDR1 SQVTM, CDR2 ANQGSEA. The CDR3 sequence is CSVEVPTGVEQYF. The CDR3 DNA follows: TGCAGCGTTGAAGTCCCGACAGGGGTTGAGCAGTACTTC.

V usage is TRBV4-1 and J usage is TRBJ2-5, with D maybe TRBD2 (6 bases). CDR1 and CDR2 from the germline V gene are MGHRA and YSYEKL. The CDR3 runs to 13 residues. V was shortened by 2 bases and J by 5 bases, with 9 bases between the two germline ends. The CDR3 bases are TGCGCCAGCAGCCAATTACTAGCTGAGACCCAGTACTTC. Its translation is CASSQLLAETQYF.

J is TRBJ2-5 and V is TRBV5-4; TRBD1 aligns across 8 bases. J gave up 0 bases and V 4 bases, and 2 bases lay outside the gene matches. The germline V gene encodes CDR1 SGHNT and CDR2 YYREEE (reference sequence). CDR3 length equals 14 residues. The CDR3 DNA follows: TGTGCCAGCAGCCGGGACAGGTACCAAGAGACCCAGTACTTC. It specifies CASSRDRYQETQYF.

This clone was seen just once. The chain couples TRBV11-2 to TRBJ2-7; D ambiguous. The ends were cut back, 5 bases at V and 0 bases at J, with 20 bases in the middle. The CDR3 runs 17 residues. Germline-derived CDR1 and CDR2 are SGHAT and FQNNGV. As DNA, the CDR3 is TGTGCCAGCAGCCCCTTATTCGATTATGAGAGCTCCTACGAGCAGTACTTC. This codes for CASSPLFDYESSYEQYF.

V usage is TRBV15 and J usage is TRBJ1-5, with a tentative D call TRBD1 (5 bases). The CDR3 length is 13 residues. The germline V gene encodes CDR1 LNHNV and CDR2 YYDKDF (reference sequence). Trimming removed 3 bases from V and 4 bases from J, with 7 bases in between. CDR3 in amino acids: CATSRRQNQPQHF. As DNA, the CDR3 is TGTGCCACCAGCAGGCGACAGAATCAGCCCCAGCATTTT.

This clone is a singleton in its sample. V usage is TRBV29-1 and J usage is TRBJ1-5, with 7 bases that match TRBD1. Germline V gene sequence: CDR1 SQVTM, CDR2 ANQGSEA. J gave up 7 bases and V 4 bases, and 10 bases lay outside the gene matches. The CDR3 is 14 amino acids. CDR3 residues: CSVVGQGVGQPQHF. DNA of the CDR3: TGCAGCGTTGTTGGGCAGGGGGTTGGGCAGCCCCAGCATTTT.

The chain links TRBV10-3 to TRBJ2-1; 9 nucleotides match TRBD2. The V and J ends lost 0 bases and 12 bases, in that order; junction bases with no gene match: 3. The CDR3 is 13 residues long. CDR1 is ENHRY and CDR2 is SYGVKD in the germline V gene. The CDR3 sequence is CAISESAGGMQFF. CDR3 bases: TGTGCCATCAGTGAGTCTGCGGGGGGGATGCAGTTCTTC.

J is TRBJ1-3 and V is TRBV10-1; 9 nucleotides agree with TRBD1. The CDR3 has 17 residues. Germline V CDR1 and CDR2: WNHNN, SYGVQD (reference sequence). V shed 8 bases and J 8 bases; nucleotides not matched to a gene: 19. For the CDR3, the DNA is TGCGCCAGCGCGACTTCGGACAGGGGAATACAGGAAGACACCATATATTTT. This codes for CASATSDRGIQEDTIYF.

The chain is built from TRBV5-4 and TRBJ2-7; 7 bases are shared with TRBD2. CDR3 length: 14 residues. Germline CDR1 is SGHNT and CDR2 is YYREEE (reference sequence). The ends lost 0 bases at V and 3 bases at J; junction bases unmatched: 3. The CDR3 region is CASSLGREGYEQYF. Here the CDR3 DNA reads TGTGCCAGCAGCTTGGGCAGGGAGGGCTACGAGCAGTACTTC.

This clone has more than one count but fewer than ten. This chain uses TRBV5-4 with TRBJ1-3, with D possibly matching TRBD1 (6 bases). Per germline, CDR1 SGHNT and CDR2 YYREEE (reference sequence). The V and J ends lost 4 bases and 0 bases respectively, with 11 bases between them. The CDR3 is 15 amino acids. CDR3 DNA: TGTGCCAGCAGCCGTGGACAGAACTCTGGAAACACCATATATTTT. It encodes CASSRGQNSGNTIYF.

This clone was found a few times. The chain carries TRBV9 and TRBJ2-1; D perhaps matches TRBD2 (5 bases). In germline, CDR1 is SGDLS, CDR2 YYNGEE. Deletions cut 2 bases from V and 4 bases from J, with 10 bases between. The CDR3 totals 14 residues. CDR3 amino acids: CASSVTGNYNEQFF. CDR3 nucleotides: TGTGCCAGCAGCGTCACCGGGAATTACAATGAGCAGTTCTTC.

The gene calls are TRBV29-1 and TRBJ1-1; a weak D match, TRBD1 (6 bases). The CDR3 is 12 amino acids. CDR1 and CDR2 (germline): SQVTM, ANQGSEA. With 5 bases removed from V and 6 bases from J, the gap between germline ends came to 13 bases. CDR3 region: CSVLQGFSEAFF. The CDR3 nucleotides are TGCAGCGTTCTGCAGGGGTTCTCTGAAGCTTTCTTT.

This chain links TRBV20-1 with TRBJ1-1, with 7 bases lining up with TRBD1. The germline gives CDR1 DFQATT, CDR2 SNEGSKA (reference sequence). V was clipped by 4 bases and J by 10 bases; unmatched bases: 6. The CDR3 is made up of 11 amino acids. CDR3 nucleotides: TGCAGTGCTACCCCAGGGGGGCCAGCTTTCTTT. Translation: CSATPGGPAFF.

This chain links TRBV19 with TRBJ1-2, with 7 nucleotides matching TRBD1. This CDR3 has 13 amino acids. V was clipped by 8 bases and J by 4 bases; unmatched bases: 7. Germline V lookup: CDR1 LNHDA, CDR2 SQIVND (reference sequence). In DNA, the CDR3 is TGTGCCAGTTCACAGGGGCAGAGCTATGGCTACACCTTC. It translates to CASSQGQSYGYTF.

This sequence joins TRBV9 and TRBJ2-1; the D gene is possibly TRBD1 (5 bases). Deletions cut 2 bases from V and 3 bases from J, with 9 bases between. Per the germline V gene, CDR1 is SGDLS and CDR2 is YYNGEE. The CDR3 covers 14 residues. CDR3 bases: TGTGCCAGCAGCGTTGAACAGGTCTACAATGAGCAGTTCTTC. This sequence encodes CASSVEQVYNEQFF.